This entry lists 25 T cell receptor beta chains sequenced from one sample in a study of technical replicates of blood from a few donors. Sequencing used immunoSEQ multiplex PCR; TCRdb keeps in-frame clones, though not all of them. The sample contains about 14,000 clones, around four fifths of which appear only once. The sample consisted of PBMCs. Receptors were obtained from a human donor in good health.

The rearrangement links TRBV7-8 to TRBJ2-7; TRBD1 matches 7 bases. There are 16 residues in the CDR3. V lost 3 bases and J lost 3; bases outside the gene matches: 11. CDR1 and CDR2 (germline): SGHVS, FQNEAQ. CDR3 amino acids: CASSLGNRGYHYEQYF. The CDR3 region has the DNA TGTGCCAGCAGCTTGGGGAACAGGGGCTATCACTACGAGCAGTACTTC.

The chain combines TRBV30 with TRBJ1-1; tentative D call: TRBD1 (5 bases). The CDR3 loop spans 11 amino acids. Germline CDR1 reads GTSNPN; CDR2 reads SVGIG (reference sequence). V lost 0 bases and J 10 bases, leaving 9 bases between the germline ends. CDR3 DNA sequence: TGTGCCTGGAGTGTTGGGGGGATAGCTTTCTTT. It specifies CAWSVGGIAFF.

The genes are TRBV5-4 and TRBJ2-5; tentative D call: TRBD2 (5 bases). Looked up from germline, CDR1 is SGHNT and CDR2 is YYREEE (reference sequence). The CDR3 is 14 amino acids. The germline V and J ends were trimmed by 4 bases and 0 bases, with 10 bases remaining between them. In DNA form, the CDR3 reads TGTGCCAGCAGCCCTAGAGGGTACCAAGAGACCCAGTACTTC. It codes for CASSPRGYQETQYF.

The rearrangement joins TRBV13 to TRBJ1-1; D may be TRBD1 (6 bases). The germline V gene has CDR1 PRHDT and CDR2 FYEKMQ (reference sequence). V gave up 0 bases and J gave up 4 bases, with 12 bases separating them. The CDR3 runs 15 residues. The DNA of the CDR3 is TGTGCCAGCAGCTTAGGGCAGGGGTGGAGCACTGAAGCTTTCTTT. Its translation is CASSLGQGWSTEAFF.

This clone turned up a few times. As DNA, the CDR3 is TGTGCCAGCAGTTTGACTAAATTCGGGGGAACTGAAGCTTTCTTT. The encoded protein is CASSLTKFGGTEAFF. The chain employs TRBV6-5 and TRBJ1-1; maybe TRBD1 (5 bases). The CDR3 is 15 residues long. CDR1 is MNHEY and CDR2 is SVGAGI in the germline V gene. The germline V and J ends were trimmed by 4 bases and 5 bases, with 17 bases remaining between them.

The chain has TRBV19 and TRBJ2-1, with 11 bases matching TRBD2. The ends lost 7 bases at V and 5 bases at J; junction bases unmatched: 7. The CDR3 loop spans 15 amino acids. The germline V gene encodes CDR1 LNHDA and CDR2 SQIVND (reference sequence). As DNA, the CDR3 is TGTGCCAGTAACCTAGAGACTAGCGGGAACAATGAGCAGTTCTTC. Its protein product is CASNLETSGNNEQFF.

This chain links TRBV5-6 with TRBJ2-7; TRBD2 is a possible D gene (6 bases). CDR3 length: 15 amino acids. CDR1 SGHDT and CDR2 YYEEEE come from the germline V gene. The V end lost 1 base, the J end lost 2 bases, and 13 bases lay between the germline ends. The CDR3 region is CASSLMGSSAYEQYF. CDR3 sequence (DNA): TGTGCCAGCAGCTTGATGGGGTCTAGCGCCTACGAGCAGTACTTC.

The table lists this clone with a count of one. CDR3 residues: CASSLSWGGTVIFTDTQYF. The CDR3 nucleotides read TGTGCCAGCAGTTTATCATGGGGGGGAACAGTGATATTCACAGATACGCAGTATTTT. The V call is TRBV27, the J call TRBJ2-3, with 7 bases matching TRBD2. Germline CDR1 is MNHEY and CDR2 is SMNVEV (reference sequence). The CDR3 loop spans 19 amino acids. V trimming: 0 bases; J trimming: 2 bases; junction bases outside the gene matches: 14.

The chain employs TRBV6-1 and TRBJ2-1; TRBD1 aligns across 8 bases. The CDR3 spans 13 residues. Looked up from germline, CDR1 is MNHNS and CDR2 is SASEGT. V was pared by 7 bases and J by 7 bases, with 6 bases of the junction left unmatched. The DNA of the CDR3 is TGTGCCAGCACGGGACAGGCTTGGAATGAGCAGTTCTTC. This sequence encodes CASTGQAWNEQFF.

The chain combines TRBV30 with TRBJ2-3, with a tentative D call TRBD2 (5 bases). V dropped 0 bases and J dropped 0 bases, with 19 bases sitting between them. CDR3 length equals 18 residues. CDR1 and CDR2 from the germline V gene are GTSNPN and SVGIG (reference sequence). The CDR3 DNA reads as TGTGCCTGGAGTGTATCCGGCCAGTGGGGAGCGAGCACAGATACGCAGTATTTT. Encoded protein: CAWSVSGQWGASTDTQYF.

The V and J genes are TRBV5-1 and TRBJ2-1; the D gene is possibly TRBD1 (5 bases). The CDR3 loop spans 15 amino acids. The V and J ends lost 0 bases and 3 bases respectively, with 10 bases between them. Germline V gene data show CDR1 as SGHRS and CDR2 as YFSETQ. CDR3 region: CASSLAGQGYNEQFF. In nucleotides, the CDR3 is TGCGCCAGCAGCTTGGCCGGGCAGGGCTACAATGAGCAGTTCTTC.

The chain combines TRBV29-1 with TRBJ2-2; 10 bases match TRBD2. The junction had 7 bases not matched to a gene; V was cut back by 5 bases and J by 4 bases. CDR1 and CDR2 from the germline V gene are SQVTM and ANQGSEA. The CDR3 extends over 15 amino acids. The CDR3 nucleotides read TGCAGCGTTTCACTAGCGGGACCTGTCACCGGGGAGCTGTTTTTT. Amino acid sequence: CSVSLAGPVTGELFF.

The chain employs TRBV15 and TRBJ2-4; D may be TRBD1 (5 bases). Germline V CDR1 and CDR2: LNHNV, YYDKDF (reference sequence). CDR3 length: 16 residues. V was pared by 5 bases and J by 0 bases, with 14 bases between. CDR3 amino acids: CATSQKGRLAKNIQYF. CDR3 coding DNA: TGTGCCACCAGCCAAAAGGGGCGACTAGCCAAAAACATTCAGTACTTC.

This chain connects TRBV30 to TRBJ1-2; D is perhaps TRBD1 (6 bases). Germline CDR1 GTSNPN, CDR2 SVGIG (reference sequence). V was cut by 2 bases and J by 4 bases, with 8 bases left in between. The CDR3 is 12 residues long. CDR3 sequence reads: CAWSMTGYGYTF. The DNA for the CDR3 is TGTGCCTGGAGTATGACAGGCTATGGCTACACCTTC.

V and J are TRBV7-9 and TRBJ2-3, with 9 bases that match TRBD2. Germline loops: CDR1 SEHNR, CDR2 FQNEAQ (reference sequence). The CDR3 sequence is 14 residues long. The V and J ends lost 4 bases and 2 bases, in that order; junction bases with no gene match: 1. The DNA for the CDR3 is TGTGCCAGCAGCTCTAGCGGGACCACAGATACGCAGTATTTT. Amino acid sequence: CASSSSGTTDTQYF.

The chain carries TRBV12-1 and TRBJ2-1; the DNA was not used to check the table's D call, TRBD2. TRBV12-1 is assigned pseudogene status. The CDR3 is made up of 15 amino acids. The CDR3 region is CASSLGTSGRDEQFF. The CDR3, as DNA: TGTGCCAGCAGCTTGGGGACTAGCGGGAGGGATGAGCAGTTCTTC.

The CDR3 is CATSWSGRGGETQYF. In nucleotides, the CDR3 is TGTGCCACCAGTTGGAGCGGGAGGGGAGGAGAGACCCAGTACTTC. The chain couples TRBV15 to TRBJ2-5; 10 positions match TRBD2. V shed 6 bases and J 4 bases; nucleotides not matched to a gene: 8. The CDR3 spans 15 residues. Germline V gives CDR1 LNHNV, CDR2 YYDKDF (reference sequence).

J is TRBJ2-1 and V is TRBV6-5, with D possibly TRBD2 on 7 matching bases. Trimming pared 3 bases from V and 1 base from J, leaving 13 bases between. The CDR3 is made up of 16 amino acids. In germline, CDR1 is MNHEY, CDR2 SVGAGI. CDR3 sequence reads: CASSYSAGHSYNEQFF. The CDR3 DNA follows: TGTGCCAGCAGTTATTCAGCGGGACATTCCTACAATGAGCAGTTCTTC.

J is TRBJ1-3 and V is TRBV11-1, with D possibly being TRBD1 (6 bases). CDR1 and CDR2 (germline): SGHAT, FQDESV (reference sequence). The CDR3 loop spans 13 amino acids. Trimming removed 5 bases from V and 3 bases from J, with 8 bases in between. The DNA for the CDR3 is TGTGCCAGCAGCACGGACAGTGGAAACACCATATATTTT. This translates into CASSTDSGNTIYF.

For the CDR3, the DNA is TGTGCCAGCAGTTACTCCGGGGGTCTAATGAGGAATGAGCAGTTCTTC. Translating it yields CASSYSGGLMRNEQFF. J is TRBJ2-1 and V is TRBV6-5, with TRBD2 as a possible D gene (6 bases). Trimming shortened V by 0 bases and J by 7 bases, and 16 bases separated the two germline ends. Germline V lookup: CDR1 MNHEY, CDR2 SVGAGI. The CDR3 contains 16 residues.

This sequence joins TRBV7-8 and TRBJ2-2; 16 bases agree with TRBD2. Germline V gene lookup returns CDR1 SGHVS and CDR2 FQNEAQ. The CDR3 has 19 residues. V gave up 2 bases and J gave up 1 base; unmatched junction bases: 4. The CDR3 DNA reads as TGTGCCAGCAGCTTATTAGGGACTAGCGGGAGGGAGAACACCGGGGAGCTGTTTTTT. Translating gives CASSLLGTSGRENTGELFF. The complete variable domain, with remaining parts taken from reference TRBV7-8 and TRBJ2-2, reads GAGVSQSPRYKVAKRGQDVALRCDPISGHVSLFWYQQALGQGPEFLTYFQNEAQLDKSGLPSDRFFAERPEGSVSTLKIQRTQQEDSAVYLCASSLLGTSGRENTGELFFGEGSRLTVL.

The rearrangement joins TRBV5-4 to TRBJ1-1, with unresolved D. Trimming stripped 2 bases from V and 1 base from J, with 6 bases between. Germline V CDR1 and CDR2: SGHNT, YYREEE (reference sequence). The CDR3 is 13 amino acids. The CDR3 nucleotides are TGTGCCAGCAGCTTCTCAGAGAACACTGAAGCTTTCTTT. Encoded protein: CASSFSENTEAFF. The complete variable domain, with remaining parts taken from reference TRBV5-4 and TRBJ1-1, reads ETGVTQSPTHLIKTRGQQVTLRCSSQSGHNTVSWYQQALGQGPQFIFQYYREEENGRGNFPPRFSGLQFPNYSSELNVNALELDDSALYLCASSFSENTEAFFGQGTRLTVV.

V and J are TRBV6-5 and TRBJ2-7; 8 bases line up with TRBD2. V shed 5 bases, J shed 6 bases, and the junction held 6 bases outside the gene matches. The germline V gene has CDR1 MNHEY and CDR2 SVGAGI. The CDR3 is made up of 13 amino acids. The CDR3 bases are TGTGCCAGCAGTCCGGGACTAGGTCTCGAGCAGTACTTC. Encoded protein: CASSPGLGLEQYF.

This clone came up a few times. The chain has TRBV11-2 and TRBJ1-1; the D is unclear. V gave up 4 bases and J gave up 1 base, with 4 bases separating them. Germline V gene lookup returns CDR1 SGHAT and CDR2 FQNNGV. The CDR3 runs 12 residues. CDR3 amino acids: CASSSGNTEAFF. The CDR3, as DNA: TGTGCCAGCAGCTCCGGGAACACTGAAGCTTTCTTT.

The V and J genes are TRBV2 and TRBJ1-4, with 7 bases identical to TRBD1. The CDR3 covers 15 residues. Germline CDR1 and CDR2: SNHLY and FYNNEI. V was clipped by 10 bases and J by 5 bases; unmatched bases: 13. The chain's CDR3 is CATSGQPRKNEKLFF. The CDR3 DNA reads TGTGCCACCTCGGGACAGCCGAGAAAAAATGAAAAACTGTTTTTT.